This TCR beta chain is drawn from a study of early T cells in non-severe SARS-CoV-2 infection. Study-level background: Sequenced bulk RNA came from whole blood that was unsorted, and chains were unpaired.

Individual cDNA molecules received unique molecular identifiers. TCRdb re-derived calls from the 5' RACE reads in MiXCR, one entry per CDR3 protein. This sample has roughly 56,000 distinct CDR3 sequences, with almost 9.5% found just once. Germline V gene sequence: CDR1 SGHRS, CDR2 YFSETQ. Trimming stripped 4 bases from V and 4 bases from J, with 13 bases between. CDR3 length: 14 residues. Concerning this clonotype itself: Its matching antigen is unknown.

General study findings and limits: Private and CD4 specificities were missed by VDJdb matching, which favored anti-spike CD8 responses.

Sequenced sample: whole blood. The sequence was collected from an adult who was a healthcare worker with PCR-confirmed SARS-CoV-2 infection or an uninfected control (not recorded which). The chain carries TRBV5-1 and TRBJ2-3, with D tentatively TRBD2 (6 bases). The CDR3 loop reads CASSPRDFSDTQYF. The CDR3 region has the DNA TGCGCCAGCAGCCCCCGGGACTTCTCAGATACGCAGTATTTT. The full variable domain, completed using reference TRBV5-1 and TRBJ2-3, is KAGVTQTPRYLIKTRGQQVTLSCSPISGHRSVSWYQQTPGQGLQFLFEYFSETQRNKGNFPGRFSGRQFSNSRSEMNVSTLELGDSALYLCASSPRDFSDTQYFGPGTRLTVL.